This TCR beta chain was profiled in a study of blood T cell repertoires in COVID-19. The ends lost 8 bases at V and 2 bases at J; junction bases unmatched: 11. Germline CDR1 and CDR2: MDHEN and SYDVKM. This CDR3 is 16 amino acids long. Original methodology: Cell counts per sample came from amplifying reference gene primers. Profiled with immunoSEQ multiplex PCR; TCRdb holds only in-frame clones, not every one. The DNA was the basis for D and trimming; V, J and clone size are from that table. The data show 100,000 to 150,000 clones, about 89% seen once. Seattle-derived patients entered the study during active infection and were followed longitudinally.

The source of this sequence is a man aged 55 to 70 with COVID-19, enrolled during active disease. The sample taken for sequencing was peripheral blood. The rearrangement uses TRBV28 and TRBJ2-7, with 11 bases lining up with TRBD1. In DNA form, the CDR3 reads TGTGCCAGCTCCACCGGATCGGACAGGGGGCCCTACGAGCAGTACTTC. Protein sequence: CASSTGSDRGPYEQYF.